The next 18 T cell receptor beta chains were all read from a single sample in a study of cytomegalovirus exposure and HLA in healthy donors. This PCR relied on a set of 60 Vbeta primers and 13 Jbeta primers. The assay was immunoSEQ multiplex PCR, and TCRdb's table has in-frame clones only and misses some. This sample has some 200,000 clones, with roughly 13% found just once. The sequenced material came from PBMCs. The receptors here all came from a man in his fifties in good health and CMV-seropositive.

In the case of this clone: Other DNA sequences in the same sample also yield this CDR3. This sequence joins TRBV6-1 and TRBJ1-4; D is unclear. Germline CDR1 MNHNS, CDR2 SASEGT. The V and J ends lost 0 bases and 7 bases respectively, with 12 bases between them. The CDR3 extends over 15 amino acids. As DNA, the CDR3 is TGTGCCAGCAGTGAAGCGCTCACCGGAGGTGAAAAACTGTTTTTT. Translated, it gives CASSEALTGGEKLFF.

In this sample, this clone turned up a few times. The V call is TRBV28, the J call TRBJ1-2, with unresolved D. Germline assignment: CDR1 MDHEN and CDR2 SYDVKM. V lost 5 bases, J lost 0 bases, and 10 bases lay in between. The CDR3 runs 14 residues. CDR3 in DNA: TGTGCCAGCAGTCCAGAGGGAGCTAACTATGGCTACACCTTC. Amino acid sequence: CASSPEGANYGYTF.

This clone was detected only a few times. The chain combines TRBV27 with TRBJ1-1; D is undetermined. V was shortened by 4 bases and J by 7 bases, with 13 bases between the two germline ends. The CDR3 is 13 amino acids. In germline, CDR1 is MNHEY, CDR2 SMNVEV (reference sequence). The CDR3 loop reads CASSSPRRGEAFF. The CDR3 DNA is TGTGCCAGCAGTTCACCGCGCCGCGGTGAAGCTTTCTTT.

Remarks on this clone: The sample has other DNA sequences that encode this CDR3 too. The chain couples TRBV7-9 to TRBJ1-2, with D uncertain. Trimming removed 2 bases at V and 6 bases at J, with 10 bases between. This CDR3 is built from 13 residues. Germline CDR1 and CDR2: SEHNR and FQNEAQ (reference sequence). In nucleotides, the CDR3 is TGTGCCAGCAGCTTACTCCAGGCTAATGGCTACACCTTC. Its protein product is CASSLLQANGYTF.

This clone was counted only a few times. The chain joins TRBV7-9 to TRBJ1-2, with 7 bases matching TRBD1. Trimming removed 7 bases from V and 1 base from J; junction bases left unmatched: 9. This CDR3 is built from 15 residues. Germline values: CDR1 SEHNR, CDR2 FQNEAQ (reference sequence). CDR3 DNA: TGTGCCAGCACCCTTGGGACAGCGAATAACTATGGCTACACCTTC. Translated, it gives CASTLGTANNYGYTF.

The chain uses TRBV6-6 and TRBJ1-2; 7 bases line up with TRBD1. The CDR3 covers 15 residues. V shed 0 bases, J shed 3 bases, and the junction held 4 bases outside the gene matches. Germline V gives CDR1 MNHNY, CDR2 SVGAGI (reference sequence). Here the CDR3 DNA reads TGTGCCAGCAGTTACTCGAGAGGGGGCGACTATGGCTACACCTTC. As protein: CASSYSRGGDYGYTF.

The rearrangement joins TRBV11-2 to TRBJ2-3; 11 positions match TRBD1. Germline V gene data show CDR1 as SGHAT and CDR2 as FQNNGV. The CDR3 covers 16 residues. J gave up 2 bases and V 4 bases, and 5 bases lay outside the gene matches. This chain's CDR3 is CASSWTGGSPTDTQYF. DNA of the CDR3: TGTGCCAGCAGCTGGACAGGGGGCTCCCCCACAGATACGCAGTATTTT.

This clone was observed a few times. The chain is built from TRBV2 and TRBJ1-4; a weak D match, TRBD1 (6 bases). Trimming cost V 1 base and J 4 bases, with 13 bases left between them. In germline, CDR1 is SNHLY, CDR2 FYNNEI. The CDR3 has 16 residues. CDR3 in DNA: TGTGCCAGCAGTGAAGGGGGGGGACACCGTAATGAAAAACTGTTTTTT. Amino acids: CASSEGGGHRNEKLFF. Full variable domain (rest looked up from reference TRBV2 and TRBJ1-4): EPEVTQTPSHQVTQMGQEVILRCVPISNHLYFYWYRQILGQKVEFLVSFYNNEISEKSEIFDDQFSVERPDGSNFTLKIRSTKLEDSAMYFCASSEGGGHRNEKLFFGSGTQLSVL.

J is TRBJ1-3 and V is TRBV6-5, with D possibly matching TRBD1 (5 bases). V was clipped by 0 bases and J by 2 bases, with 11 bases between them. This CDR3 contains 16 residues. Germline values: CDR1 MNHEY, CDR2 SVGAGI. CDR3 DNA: TGTGCCAGCAGTTACTCCGCGGGGGGACCTGGAAACACCATATATTTT. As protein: CASSYSAGGPGNTIYF.

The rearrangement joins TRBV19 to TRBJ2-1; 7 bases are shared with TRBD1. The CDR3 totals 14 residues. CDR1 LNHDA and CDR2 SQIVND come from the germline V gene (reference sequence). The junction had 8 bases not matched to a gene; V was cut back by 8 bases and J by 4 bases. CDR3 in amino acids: CASSRDRAYNEQFF. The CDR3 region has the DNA TGTGCCAGTTCCCGGGACAGAGCTTACAATGAGCAGTTCTTC.

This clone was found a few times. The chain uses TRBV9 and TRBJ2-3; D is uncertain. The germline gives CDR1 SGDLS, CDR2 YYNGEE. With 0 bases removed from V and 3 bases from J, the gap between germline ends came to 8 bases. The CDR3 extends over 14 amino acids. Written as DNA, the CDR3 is TGTGCCAGCAGCGTAGAGCCTAGAACAGATACGCAGTATTTT. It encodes CASSVEPRTDTQYF.

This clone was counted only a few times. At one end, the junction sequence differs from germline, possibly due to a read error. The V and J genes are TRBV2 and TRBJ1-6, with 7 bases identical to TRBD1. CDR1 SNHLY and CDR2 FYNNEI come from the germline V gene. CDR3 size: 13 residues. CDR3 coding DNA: TGTGCTAATTCCGACAGGGATAAATCACCCCTCCACTTT. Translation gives CANSDRDKSPLHF.

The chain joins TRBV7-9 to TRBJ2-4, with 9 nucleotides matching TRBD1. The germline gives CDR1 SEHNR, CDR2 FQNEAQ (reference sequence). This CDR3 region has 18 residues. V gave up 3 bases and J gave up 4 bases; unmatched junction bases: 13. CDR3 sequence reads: CASSFWLTGTGRKNIQYF. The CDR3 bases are TGTGCCAGCAGCTTTTGGCTAACCGGGACAGGGAGAAAAAACATTCAGTACTTC. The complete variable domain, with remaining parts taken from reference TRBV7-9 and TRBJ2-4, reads DTGVSQNPRHKITKRGQNVTFRCDPISEHNRLYWYRQTLGQGPEFLTYFQNEAQLEKSRLLSDRFSAERPKGSFSTLEIQRTEQGDSAMYLCASSFWLTGTGRKNIQYFGAGTRLSVL.

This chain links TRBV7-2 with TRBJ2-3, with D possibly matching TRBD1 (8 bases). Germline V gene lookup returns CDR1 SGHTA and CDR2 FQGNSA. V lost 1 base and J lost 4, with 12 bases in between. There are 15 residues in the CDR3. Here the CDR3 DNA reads TGTGCCAGCAGCTTAGACAGGGGGGGCGCAGATACGCAGTATTTT. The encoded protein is CASSLDRGGADTQYF.

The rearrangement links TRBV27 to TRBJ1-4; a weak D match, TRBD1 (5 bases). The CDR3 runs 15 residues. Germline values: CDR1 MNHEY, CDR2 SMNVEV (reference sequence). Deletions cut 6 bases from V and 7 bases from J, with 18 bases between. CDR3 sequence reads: CASRGWGGLGEKLFF. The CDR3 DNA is TGTGCCAGCAGGGGCTGGGGGGGGTTGGGTGAAAAACTGTTTTTT.

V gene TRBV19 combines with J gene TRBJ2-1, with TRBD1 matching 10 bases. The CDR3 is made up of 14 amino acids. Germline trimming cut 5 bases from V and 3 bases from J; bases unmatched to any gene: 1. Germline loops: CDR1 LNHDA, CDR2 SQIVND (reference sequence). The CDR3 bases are TGTGCCAGTAGTGGGGACAGGGGCTACAATGAGCAGTTCTTC. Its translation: CASSGDRGYNEQFF.

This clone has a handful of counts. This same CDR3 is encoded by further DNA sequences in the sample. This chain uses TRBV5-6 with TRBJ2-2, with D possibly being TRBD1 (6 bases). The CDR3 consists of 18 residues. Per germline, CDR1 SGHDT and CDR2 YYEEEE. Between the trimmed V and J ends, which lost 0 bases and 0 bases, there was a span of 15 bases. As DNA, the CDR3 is TGTGCCAGCAGCTTGGCAGGGGCTATATACTCGAACACCGGGGAGCTGTTTTTT. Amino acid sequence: CASSLAGAIYSNTGELFF.

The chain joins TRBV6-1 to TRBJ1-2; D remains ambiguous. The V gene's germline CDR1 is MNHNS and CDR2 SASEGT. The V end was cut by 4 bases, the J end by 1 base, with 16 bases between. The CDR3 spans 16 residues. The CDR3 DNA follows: TGTGCCAGCAGTGTCGAACCCGGGAACGGTAACTATGGCTACACCTTC. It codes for CASSVEPGNGNYGYTF.